The 29 T cell receptor beta chains reported below all come from one sample, sequenced in a study of regulatory T cells in long-lasting Graves disease. Time point reported: newly diagnosed GD, antithyroid drugs for less than 3 months. RNA extracted from PBMCs served as the sequencing template. Arm-PCR of CDR3 regions with iRepertoire HTBI primers generated TCR beta libraries. TCRdb called the multiplex PCR reads again in MiXCR, with one record for every CDR3 protein. Found here are roughly 500,000 distinct CDR3 sequences, approximately 13% of them singletons; the top ten hold over 7.5%. This sample also belongs to another study, concerning T cells in Graves' hyperthyroidism and ophthalmopathy.

This sample comprised peripheral blood mononuclear cells (PBMCs), obtained at new diagnosis, from a patient treated with antithyroid drugs. The source of these receptors is a man aged 25-40 years with Graves disease.

This clonotype was counted at least ten times. The chain combines TRBV27 with TRBJ1-6; D is unclear. The CDR3 is made up of 12 amino acids. From germline, CDR1 is MNHEY and CDR2 SMNVEV (reference sequence). Trimming stripped 8 bases from V and 10 bases from J, with 12 bases between. The CDR3 region is CASGPRGSPLHF. The CDR3 nucleotides are TGTGCCAGCGGACCACGGGGATCACCCCTCCACTTT.

This clonotype was counted at least ten times. CDR3 sequence reads: CARGARGSYEQYF. In nucleotides, the CDR3 is TGTGCCAGGGGGGCACGGGGTAGCTACGAGCAGTACTTC. The chain combines TRBV2 with TRBJ2-7; the D gene is possibly TRBD1 (6 bases). This CDR3 has 13 amino acids. V lost 9 bases and J 3 bases, leaving 15 bases between the germline ends. The germline V gene has CDR1 SNHLY and CDR2 FYNNEI.

With regard to this clonotype: The conserved phenylalanine or tryptophan normally closing the CDR3 is absent here, so this likely arose from a read error. The chain employs TRBV12-5 and TRBJ2-1; TRBD2 agrees at 7 bases. There are 14 residues in the CDR3. CDR1 is LGHNT, CDR2 FRNRAP, per germline. V trimming: 1 base; J trimming: 10 bases; junction bases outside the gene matches: 7. The CDR3 reads CASGLGAGRGEQFL. The CDR3 nucleotides read TGTGCTAGTGGTTTGGGAGCCGGGCGGGGGGAGCAGTTCCTC.

This clonotype has only a few counts. This chain joins TRBV29-1 and TRBJ1-2, with no clear D. CDR3 length: 9 residues. The germline V gene has CDR1 SQVTM and CDR2 ANQGSEA. This CDR3 reads CTDGDGYTF. The CDR3 bases are TGCACGGACGGGGATGGCTACACCTTC. The full variable domain, in which reference TRBV29-1 and TRBJ1-2 provide the parts outside the CDR3, is SAVISQKPSRDICQRGTSLTIQCQVDSQVTMMFWYRQQPGQSLTLIATANQGSEATYESGFVIDKFPISRPNLTFSTLTVSNMSPEDSSIYLCTDGDGYTFGSGTRLTVV.

This clonotype was detected many times. The chain is built from TRBV2 and TRBJ1-5, with a tentative D call TRBD1 (6 bases). Germline CDR1 and CDR2: SNHLY and FYNNEI. Trimming shortened V by 2 bases and J by 5 bases, and 10 bases separated the two germline ends. The CDR3 contains 14 residues. CDR3 bases: TGTGCCAGCAGTGAACGAGGGGGAGATCAGCCCCAGCATTTT. It specifies CASSERGGDQPQHF.

This clonotype was found a few times. The CDR3 ends on some other residue instead of the conserved phenylalanine or tryptophan, so this is likely a read error. The chain carries TRBV3-1 and TRBJ2-3; no reliable D call. Germline V lookup: CDR1 LGHDT, CDR2 YNNKEL (reference sequence). The CDR3 is made up of 12 amino acids. V dropped 4 bases and J dropped 2 bases, with 4 bases sitting between them. CDR3 loop: CASSRYTDTQYS. The CDR3 DNA follows: TGTGCCAGCAGCCGATACACAGATACGCAGTATTCT.

This clonotype showed up many times. The chain has TRBV6-5 and TRBJ2-5, with D perhaps matching TRBD2 (6 bases). CDR1 is MNHEY, CDR2 SVGAGI, per germline. The CDR3 spans 13 residues. V was pared by 0 bases and J by 14 bases, with 16 bases between. Here the CDR3 DNA reads TGTGCCAGCAGTTACTCCGGGAGTACTAGGCCCTACTTC. Amino acids: CASSYSGSTRPYF.

This clonotype was seen at least ten times. V usage is TRBV30 and J usage is TRBJ2-3, with D maybe TRBD2 (6 bases). Per germline, CDR1 GTSNPN and CDR2 SVGIG (reference sequence). V dropped 7 bases and J dropped 4 bases, with 15 bases sitting between them. This CDR3 is 13 amino acids long. Here the CDR3 reads CASQTRIADTQYF. The CDR3 nucleotides read TGTGCCTCGCAGACTAGGATCGCAGATACGCAGTATTTT. The full variable domain, in which reference TRBV30 and TRBJ2-3 provide the parts outside the CDR3, is SQTIHQWPATLVQPVGSPLSLECTVEGTSNPNLYWYRQAAGRGLQLLFYSVGIGQISSEVPQNLSASRPQDRQFILSSKKLLLSDSGFYLCASQTRIADTQYFGPGTRLTVL.

The chain couples TRBV20-1 to TRBJ2-7; a possible D gene is TRBD2 (6 bases). V gave up 1 base and J gave up 2 bases, with 24 bases separating them. Germline V gene data show CDR1 as DFQATT and CDR2 as SNEGSKA (reference sequence). This CDR3 comprises 18 residues. CDR3 sequence reads: CSARVPREFPPPPYEQYF. In nucleotides, the CDR3 is TGCAGTGCTAGAGTACCCCGGGAGTTTCCCCCACCCCCCTACGAGCAGTACTTC.

Note on this clonotype: A much larger clone is a single base away; this may be a read error. The gene calls are TRBV9 and TRBJ2-1, with a weak D call TRBD1 (5 bases). The CDR3 runs to 14 residues. V was trimmed by 6 bases and J by 0 bases, leaving 10 bases between them. Germline values: CDR1 SGDLS, CDR2 YYNGEE. Written as DNA, the CDR3 is TGTGCCAGCACCAGGGATAGCTCCTACAATGAGCAGTTCTTC. Its translation: CASTRDSSYNEQFF.

This clonotype was detected only a few times. The rearrangement joins TRBV18 to TRBJ2-1; D possibly matches TRBD1 or TRBD2 (5 bases each). V shed 3 bases and J shed 5 bases, with 11 bases lying between them. Germline V gene lookup returns CDR1 KGHSH and CDR2 LQKENI. The CDR3 is 14 amino acids. CDR3 DNA sequence: TGTGCCAGCTCACCCCAGGGAGCACACAATGAGCAGTTCTTC. Translating gives CASSPQGAHNEQFF.

This clonotype was seen many times. The chain links TRBV28 to TRBJ1-2; the D is unclear. The V end lost 3 bases, the J end lost 7 bases, and 12 bases lay between the germline ends. CDR1 is MDHEN and CDR2 is SYDVKM in the germline V gene. The CDR3 extends over 13 amino acids. CDR3 sequence: CASSFTWEGGYTF. CDR3 nucleotide sequence: TGTGCCAGCAGTTTTACCTGGGAAGGTGGCTACACCTTC.

Many counts were recorded for this clonotype. The rearrangement uses TRBV12-5 and TRBJ2-1, with D unclear. The length of the CDR3 is 17 residues. Germline values: CDR1 LGHNT, CDR2 FRNRAP. V was clipped by 1 base and J by 0 bases, with 13 bases between them. CDR3 nucleotide sequence: TGTGCTAGTGGTTTGGCCCAGATTAGCTACTCCTACAATGAGCAGTTCTTC. This sequence encodes CASGLAQISYSYNEQFF.

The table lists this clonotype with a few counts. This sequence may be a read error, since a much larger clone differs from it by one base. The rearrangement links TRBV6-1 to TRBJ2-1; D ambiguous. The CDR3 sequence is 13 residues long. V shed 8 bases and J shed 4 bases, with 12 bases lying between them. CDR1 and CDR2 (germline): MNHNS, SASEGT. CDR3 in DNA: TGTGCCAGCGGCCTTGACTGGTACAATGAGCAGTTCTTC. Translation: CASGLDWYNEQFF.

This clonotype appeared many times. The chain employs TRBV12-3 or TRBV12-4 and TRBJ1-4; D not certain. The CDR3 contains 14 residues. The ends were cut back, 5 bases at V and 11 bases at J, with 18 bases in the middle. In DNA, the CDR3 is TGTGCCAGCAGTGGGAGGAACAGAGGTGATAAACTGTTTTTT. The encoded protein is CASSGRNRGDKLFF.

The table lists this clonotype with many counts. This chain connects TRBV7-2 to TRBJ2-3; D is unclear. Germline V lookup: CDR1 SGHTA, CDR2 FQGNSA. The CDR3 is 11 amino acids. V shed 7 bases and J shed 5 bases, with 7 bases lying between them. The CDR3 region is CASTRRDTQYF. Here the CDR3 DNA reads TGTGCCAGCACCCGGAGAGATACGCAGTATTTT.

J is TRBJ2-3 and V is TRBV29-1; 8 nucleotides align to TRBD1. Germline CDR1 is SQVTM and CDR2 is ANQGSEA. The CDR3 consists of 13 residues. V shed 7 bases and J 6 bases; nucleotides not matched to a gene: 9. CDR3 region: CSGRRGRPDTQYF. As DNA, the CDR3 is TGCAGCGGCCGCAGGGGGCGCCCGGATACGCAGTATTTT.

This clonotype was observed many times. The chain is built from TRBV5-1 and TRBJ2-7; 8 bases fit TRBD1. The CDR3 runs 14 residues. V lost 2 bases, J lost 5 bases, and 6 bases stayed unmatched. The germline V gene encodes CDR1 SGHRS and CDR2 YFSETQ. DNA for the CDR3: TGCGCCAGCAGCTTCGGACAGGGATACCACGAGCAGTACTTC. The encoded protein is CASSFGQGYHEQYF.

This clonotype was counted only a few times. V usage is TRBV9 and J usage is TRBJ2-3, with TRBD2 matching over 14 bases. The CDR3 has 16 residues. In germline, CDR1 is SGDLS, CDR2 YYNGEE. V trimming: 2 bases; J trimming: 3 bases; junction bases outside the gene matches: 2. The CDR3 sequence: CASSVGLAGATDTQYF. CDR3 DNA: TGTGCCAGCAGCGTGGGACTAGCGGGAGCGACAGATACGCAGTATTTT.

This clonotype was seen repeatedly, ten times or more. The rearrangement links TRBV18 to TRBJ1-1; perhaps TRBD1 as D (5 bases). V was shortened by 1 base and J by 2 bases, with 11 bases between the two germline ends. The CDR3 has 15 amino acids. Germline V gene lookup returns CDR1 KGHSH and CDR2 LQKENI. The CDR3: CASSPQGTANTEAFF. As DNA, the CDR3 is TGTGCCAGCTCACCACAGGGGACGGCCAACACTGAAGCTTTCTTT.

This clonotype occurred many times. V gene TRBV16 combines with J gene TRBJ1-1; no reliable D call. V was clipped by 0 bases and J by 5 bases, with 13 bases between them. The CDR3 contains 15 residues. Germline-derived CDR1 and CDR2 are KGHSY and FQNENV. The CDR3, as DNA: TGTGCCAGCAGCCAATCACCCGGGGATTTTACTGAAGCTTTCTTT. It yields the protein CASSQSPGDFTEAFF.

This clonotype was observed many times. The chain is built from TRBV30 and TRBJ1-1; D gene ambiguous. Looked up from germline, CDR1 is GTSNPN and CDR2 is SVGIG (reference sequence). The CDR3 consists of 12 residues. V was cut by 2 bases and J by 4 bases, with 8 bases left in between. The DNA of the CDR3 is TGTGCCTGGAGTCTCCAAGGCACTGAAGCTTTCTTT. Translation: CAWSLQGTEAFF.

This clonotype was counted at least ten times. The chain recombines TRBV24-1 with TRBJ2-3; 10 positions agree with TRBD2. The CDR3 has 19 amino acids. The V segment lost 5 bases and the J segment 0 bases; nucleotides outside the gene matches: 13. CDR1 and CDR2 from the germline V gene are KGHDR and SFDVKD. The chain's CDR3 is CATSASGRAVVPSTDTQYF. CDR3 coding DNA: TGTGCCACCAGTGCCAGCGGGAGGGCCGTGGTACCTAGCACAGATACGCAGTATTTT.

In this sample, this clonotype turned up a few times. A much larger clone differs by one base, so this may be a read error. J is TRBJ2-7 and V is TRBV2; no clear D gene. V lost 1 base to trimming and J lost 9 bases, with 19 bases between them. The germline CDR1 and CDR2 sequences are SNHLY and FYNNEI. The length of the CDR3 is 15 residues. The CDR3 loop is CASSEVVLDLRGQYV. The CDR3 region has the DNA TGTGCCAGCAGTGAAGTCGTCCTCGACCTACGAGGGCAGTACGTC.

In this sample, this clonotype turned up many times. The rearrangement joins TRBV7-2 to TRBJ1-2; D is ambiguous. V lost 4 bases to trimming and J lost 6 bases, with 18 bases between them. There are 15 residues in the CDR3. From germline, CDR1 is SGHTA and CDR2 FQGNSA. The CDR3 loop is CASSSGRAEGNGYTF. In nucleotides, the CDR3 is TGTGCCAGCAGCTCTGGACGGGCCGAAGGAAATGGCTACACCTTC.

The sample holds many counts of this clonotype. The chain combines TRBV10-3 with TRBJ2-5, with D perhaps matching TRBD1 (6 bases). The CDR3 contains 13 residues. The germline V and J ends were trimmed by 2 bases and 5 bases, with 9 bases remaining between them. Germline CDR1 is ENHRY and CDR2 is SYGVKD. The CDR3 protein is CAISEERGETQYF. CDR3 bases: TGTGCCATCAGTGAGGAGAGGGGGGAGACCCAGTACTTC.

The J gene is TRBJ2-1, the V gene TRBV5-1, with 12 bases identical to TRBD2. Germline loops: CDR1 SGHRS, CDR2 YFSETQ. J was trimmed by 8 bases and V by 6 bases; bases with no gene match: 9. This CDR3 is built from 15 residues. The CDR3 DNA sequence: TGCGCCAGCACCCCTAGCGGGAGGGCCGATGATGAGCAGTTCTTC. Its protein product is CASTPSGRADDEQFF.

CDR3 amino acids: CASSLDGQGVNEQFF. As DNA, the CDR3 is TGCGCCAGCAGCTTGGATGGACAGGGGGTTAATGAGCAGTTCTTC. The rearrangement uses TRBV5-1 and TRBJ2-1; 10 bases fit TRBD1. Germline-derived CDR1 and CDR2 are SGHRS and YFSETQ. The CDR3 contains 15 residues. The V gene end was trimmed by 0 bases and the J gene end by 7 bases; junction bases not matched to a gene: 4.

This clonotype was seen many times. This sequence joins TRBV5-5 and TRBJ1-1; TRBD1 is a possible D gene (6 bases). V was shortened by 4 bases and J by 10 bases, with 20 bases between the two germline ends. Germline CDR1 SGHKS, CDR2 YYEKEE (reference sequence). CDR3 size: 14 residues. Here the CDR3 reads CASSARQDWAGAFF. DNA of the CDR3: TGTGCCAGCAGCGCCAGACAGGATTGGGCCGGAGCTTTCTTT.